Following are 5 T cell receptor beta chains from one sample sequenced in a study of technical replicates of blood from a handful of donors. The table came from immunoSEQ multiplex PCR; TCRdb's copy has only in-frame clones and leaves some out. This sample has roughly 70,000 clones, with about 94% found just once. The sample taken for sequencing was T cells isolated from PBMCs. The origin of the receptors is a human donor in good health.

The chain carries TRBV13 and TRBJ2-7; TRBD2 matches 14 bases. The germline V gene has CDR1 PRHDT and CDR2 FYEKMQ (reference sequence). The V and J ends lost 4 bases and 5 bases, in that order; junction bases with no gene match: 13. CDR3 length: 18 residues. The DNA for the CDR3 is TGTGCCAGCAGCTGGGGACAGGGACTAGCGGGAGTAGGCGACGAGCAGTACTTC. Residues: CASSWGQGLAGVGDEQYF.

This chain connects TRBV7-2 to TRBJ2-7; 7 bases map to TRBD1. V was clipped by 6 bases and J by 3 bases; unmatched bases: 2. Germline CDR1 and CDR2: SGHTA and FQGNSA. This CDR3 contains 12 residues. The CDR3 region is CASRRDSYEQYF. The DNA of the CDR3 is TGTGCCAGCAGACGGGACAGCTACGAGCAGTACTTC.

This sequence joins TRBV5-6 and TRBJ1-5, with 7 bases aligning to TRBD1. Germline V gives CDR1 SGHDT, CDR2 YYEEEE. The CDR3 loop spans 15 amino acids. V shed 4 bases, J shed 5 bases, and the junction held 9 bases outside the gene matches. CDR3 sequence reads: CASSKGQILHQPQHF. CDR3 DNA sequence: TGTGCCAGCAGCAAGGGACAGATACTACATCAGCCCCAGCATTTT.

In DNA form, the CDR3 reads TGTGCCAGCACGAAAACCGGGACTCACCCTGACGAGCAGTACTTC. Translated: CASTKTGTHPDEQYF. The V gene is TRBV27, the J gene TRBJ2-7; D perhaps matches TRBD2 (6 bases). This CDR3 has 15 residues. Trimming removed 7 bases from V and 5 bases from J, with 21 bases in between. The germline V gene has CDR1 MNHEY and CDR2 SMNVEV (reference sequence).

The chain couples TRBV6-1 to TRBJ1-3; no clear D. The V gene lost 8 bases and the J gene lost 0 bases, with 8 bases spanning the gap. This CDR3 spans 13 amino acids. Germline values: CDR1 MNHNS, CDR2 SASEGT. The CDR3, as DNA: TGTGCCAGCGGGGAGAGCTCTGGAAACACCATATATTTT. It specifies CASGESSGNTIYF.